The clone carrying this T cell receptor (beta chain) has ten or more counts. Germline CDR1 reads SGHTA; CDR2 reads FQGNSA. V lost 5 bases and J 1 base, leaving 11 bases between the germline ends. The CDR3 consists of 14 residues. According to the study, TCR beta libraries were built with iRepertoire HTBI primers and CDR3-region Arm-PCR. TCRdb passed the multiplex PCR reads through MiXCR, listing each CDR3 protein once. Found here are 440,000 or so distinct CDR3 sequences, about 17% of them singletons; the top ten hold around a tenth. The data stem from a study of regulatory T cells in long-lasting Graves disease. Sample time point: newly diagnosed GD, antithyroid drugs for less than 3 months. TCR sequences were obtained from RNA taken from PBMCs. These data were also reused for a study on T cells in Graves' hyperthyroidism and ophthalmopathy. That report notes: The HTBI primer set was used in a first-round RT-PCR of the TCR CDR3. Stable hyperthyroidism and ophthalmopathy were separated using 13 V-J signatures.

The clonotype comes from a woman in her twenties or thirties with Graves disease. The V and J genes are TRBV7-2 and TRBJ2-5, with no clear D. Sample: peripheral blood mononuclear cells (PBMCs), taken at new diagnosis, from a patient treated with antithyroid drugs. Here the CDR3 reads CASSPGGPQETQYF. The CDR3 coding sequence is TGTGCCAGCAGCCCCGGCGGACCCCAAGAGACCCAGTACTTC.